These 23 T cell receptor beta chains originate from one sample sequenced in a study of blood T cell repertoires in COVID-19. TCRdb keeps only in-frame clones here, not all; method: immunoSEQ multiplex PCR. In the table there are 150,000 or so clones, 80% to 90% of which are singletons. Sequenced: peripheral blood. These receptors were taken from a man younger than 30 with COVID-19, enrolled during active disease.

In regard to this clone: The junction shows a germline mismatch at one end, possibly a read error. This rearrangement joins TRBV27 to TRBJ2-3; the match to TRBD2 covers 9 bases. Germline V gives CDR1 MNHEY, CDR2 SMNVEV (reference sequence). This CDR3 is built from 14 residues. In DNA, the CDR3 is TGTGCCAGCGGTTTTAGCGGGAGTTCCGATACGCAGTATTTT. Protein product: CASGFSGSSDTQYF.

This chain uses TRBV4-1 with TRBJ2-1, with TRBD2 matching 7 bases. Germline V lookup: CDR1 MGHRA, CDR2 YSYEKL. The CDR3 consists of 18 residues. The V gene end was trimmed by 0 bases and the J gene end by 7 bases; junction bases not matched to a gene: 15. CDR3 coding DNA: TGCGCCAGCAGCCAAGATGTCGGGCAGCGGGGTTGGAGAAATGAGCAGTTCTTC. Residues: CASSQDVGQRGWRNEQFF.

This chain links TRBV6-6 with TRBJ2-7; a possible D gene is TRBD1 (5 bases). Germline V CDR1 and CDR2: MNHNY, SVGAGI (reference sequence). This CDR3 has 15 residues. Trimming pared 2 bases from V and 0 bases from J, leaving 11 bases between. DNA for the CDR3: TGTGCCAGCAGTTACGGCAGGGTCCACTCCTACGAGCAGTACTTC. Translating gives CASSYGRVHSYEQYF.

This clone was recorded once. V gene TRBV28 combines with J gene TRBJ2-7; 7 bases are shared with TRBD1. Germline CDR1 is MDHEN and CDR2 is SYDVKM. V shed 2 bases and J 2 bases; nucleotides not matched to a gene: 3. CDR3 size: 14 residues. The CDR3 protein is CASSLPGGPYEQYF. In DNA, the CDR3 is TGTGCCAGCAGTTTACCAGGGGGTCCCTACGAGCAGTACTTC.

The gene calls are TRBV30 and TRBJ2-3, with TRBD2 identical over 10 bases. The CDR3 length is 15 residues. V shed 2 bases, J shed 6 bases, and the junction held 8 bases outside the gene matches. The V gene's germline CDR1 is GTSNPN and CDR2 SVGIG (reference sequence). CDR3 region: CAWSKSGRAGDTQYF. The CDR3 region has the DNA TGTGCCTGGAGTAAAAGCGGGAGGGCCGGGGATACGCAGTATTTT. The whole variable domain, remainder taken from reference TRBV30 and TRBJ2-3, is SQTIHQWPATLVQPVGSPLSLECTVEGTSNPNLYWYRQAAGRGLQLLFYSVGIGQISSEVPQNLSASRPQDRQFILSSKKLLLSDSGFYLCAWSKSGRAGDTQYFGPGTRLTVL.

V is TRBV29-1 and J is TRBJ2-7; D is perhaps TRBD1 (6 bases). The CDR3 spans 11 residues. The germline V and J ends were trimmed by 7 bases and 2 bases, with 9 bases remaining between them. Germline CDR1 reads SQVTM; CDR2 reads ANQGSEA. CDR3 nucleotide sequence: TGCAGCGCCTCAGGGGCCTACGAGCAGTACTTC. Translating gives CSASGAYEQYF.

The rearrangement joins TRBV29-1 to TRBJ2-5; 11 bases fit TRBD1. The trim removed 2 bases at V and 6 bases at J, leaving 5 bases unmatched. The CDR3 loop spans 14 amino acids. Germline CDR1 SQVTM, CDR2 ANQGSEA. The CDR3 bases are TGCAGCGTTGAAACGGGACAGGGGGGGCAGACCCAGTACTTC. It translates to CSVETGQGGQTQYF.

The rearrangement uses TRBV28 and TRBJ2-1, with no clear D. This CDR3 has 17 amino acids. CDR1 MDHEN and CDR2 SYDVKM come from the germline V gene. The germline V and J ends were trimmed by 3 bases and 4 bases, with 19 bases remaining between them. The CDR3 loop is CASSFSFPDTTYNEQFF. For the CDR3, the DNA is TGTGCCAGCAGTTTTAGTTTCCCAGACACCACTTACAATGAGCAGTTCTTC.

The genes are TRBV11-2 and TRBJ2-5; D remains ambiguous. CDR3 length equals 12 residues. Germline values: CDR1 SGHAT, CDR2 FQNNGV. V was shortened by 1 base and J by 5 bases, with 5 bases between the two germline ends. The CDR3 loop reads CASSLAPETQYF. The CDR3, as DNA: TGTGCCAGCAGCTTAGCTCCGGAGACCCAGTACTTC.

The CDR3 sequence is CASSQDLWSNSPLHF. DNA of the CDR3: TGTGCCAGCAGCCAGGACTTGTGGAGTAATTCACCCCTCCACTTT. The chain carries TRBV14 and TRBJ1-6; D not resolved. Trimming removed 3 bases at V and 6 bases at J, with 12 bases between. This CDR3 has 15 amino acids. Germline lookup yields CDR1 SGHDN and CDR2 FVKESK.

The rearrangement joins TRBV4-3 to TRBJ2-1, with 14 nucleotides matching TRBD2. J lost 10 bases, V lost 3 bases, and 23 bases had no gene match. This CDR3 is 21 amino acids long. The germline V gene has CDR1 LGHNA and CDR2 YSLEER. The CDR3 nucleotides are TGCGCCAGCAGCCAGGAAACTGCCGGGACTAGCGGGAGTTACGAGAGGGGGGAGCAGTTCTTC. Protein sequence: CASSQETAGTSGSYERGEQFF.

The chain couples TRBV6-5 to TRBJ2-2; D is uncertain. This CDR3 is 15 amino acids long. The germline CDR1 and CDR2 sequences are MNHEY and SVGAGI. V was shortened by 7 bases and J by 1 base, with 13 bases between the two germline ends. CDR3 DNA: TGTGCCAGCACGAGAAGTTCCCTGAACACCGGGGAGCTGTTTTTT. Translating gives CASTRSSLNTGELFF.

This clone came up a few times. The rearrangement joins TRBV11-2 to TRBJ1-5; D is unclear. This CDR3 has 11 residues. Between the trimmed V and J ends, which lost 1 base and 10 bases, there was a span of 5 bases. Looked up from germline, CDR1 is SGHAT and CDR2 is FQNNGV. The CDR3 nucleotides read TGTGCCAGCAGCTTAGGAGGCCCCCAGCATTTT. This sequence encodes CASSLGGPQHF.

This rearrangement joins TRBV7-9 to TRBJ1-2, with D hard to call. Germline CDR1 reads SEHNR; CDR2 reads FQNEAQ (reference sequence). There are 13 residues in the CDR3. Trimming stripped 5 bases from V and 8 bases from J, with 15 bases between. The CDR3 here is CASSLEGAHGYTF. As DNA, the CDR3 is TGTGCCAGCAGCCTAGAGGGAGCGCACGGCTACACCTTC. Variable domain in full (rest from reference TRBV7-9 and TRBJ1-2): DTGVSQNPRHKITKRGQNVTFRCDPISEHNRLYWYRQTLGQGPEFLTYFQNEAQLEKSRLLSDRFSAERPKGSFSTLEIQRTEQGDSAMYLCASSLEGAHGYTFGSGTRLTVV.

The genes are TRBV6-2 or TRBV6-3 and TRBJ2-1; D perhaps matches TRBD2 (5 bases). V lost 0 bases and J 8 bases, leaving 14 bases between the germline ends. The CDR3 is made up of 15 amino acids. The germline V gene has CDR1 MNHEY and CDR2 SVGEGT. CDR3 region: CASSYSGVWSDEQFF. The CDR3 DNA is TGTGCCAGCAGTTACTCCGGGGTTTGGTCAGATGAGCAGTTCTTC.

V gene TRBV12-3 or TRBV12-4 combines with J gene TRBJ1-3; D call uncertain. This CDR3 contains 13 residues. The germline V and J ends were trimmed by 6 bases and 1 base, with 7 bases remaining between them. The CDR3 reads CASSLTSGNTIYF. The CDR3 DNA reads TGTGCCAGCAGCCTTACTTCTGGAAACACCATATATTTT.

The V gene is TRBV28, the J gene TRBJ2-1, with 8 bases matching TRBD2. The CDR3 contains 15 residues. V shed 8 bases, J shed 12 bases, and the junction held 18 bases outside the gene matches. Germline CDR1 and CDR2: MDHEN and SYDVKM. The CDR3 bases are TGTGCCAGCCAGTTGACCCCGCTAGCGGGCGGCGGGCAGTTCTTC. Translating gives CASQLTPLAGGGQFF.

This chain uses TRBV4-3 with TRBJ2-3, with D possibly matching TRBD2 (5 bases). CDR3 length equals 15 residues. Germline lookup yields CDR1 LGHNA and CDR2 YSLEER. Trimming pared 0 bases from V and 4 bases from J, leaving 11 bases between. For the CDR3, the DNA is TGCGCCAGCAGCCAAGAGCTAGCAGTGGCAGATACGCAGTATTTT. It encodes CASSQELAVADTQYF.

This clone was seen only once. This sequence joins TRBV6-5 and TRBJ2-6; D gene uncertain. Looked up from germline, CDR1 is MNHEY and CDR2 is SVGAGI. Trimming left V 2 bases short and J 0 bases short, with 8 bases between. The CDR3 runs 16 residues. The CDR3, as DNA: TGTGCCAGCAGTTACCAAAGCAACTCTGGGGCCAACGTCCTGACTTTC. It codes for CASSYQSNSGANVLTF.

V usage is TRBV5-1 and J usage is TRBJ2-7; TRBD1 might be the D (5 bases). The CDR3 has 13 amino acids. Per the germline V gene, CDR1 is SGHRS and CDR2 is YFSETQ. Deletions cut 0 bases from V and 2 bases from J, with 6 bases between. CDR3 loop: CASSLAGPYEQYF. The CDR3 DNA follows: TGCGCCAGCAGCTTGGCAGGGCCCTACGAGCAGTACTTC.

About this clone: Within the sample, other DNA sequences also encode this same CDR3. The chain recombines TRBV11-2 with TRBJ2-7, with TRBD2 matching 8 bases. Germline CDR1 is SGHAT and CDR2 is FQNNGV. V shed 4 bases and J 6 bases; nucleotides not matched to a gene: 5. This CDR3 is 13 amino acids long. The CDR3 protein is CASSSGLEREQYF. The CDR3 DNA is TGTGCCAGCAGCTCGGGACTAGAACGCGAGCAGTACTTC.

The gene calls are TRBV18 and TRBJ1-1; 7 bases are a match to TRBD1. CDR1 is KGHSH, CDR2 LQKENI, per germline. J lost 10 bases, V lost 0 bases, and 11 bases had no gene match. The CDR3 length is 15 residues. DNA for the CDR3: TGTGCCAGCTCACCACCCGGACAGGCCGGGAGCGGAGCTTTCTTT. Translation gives CASSPPGQAGSGAFF.

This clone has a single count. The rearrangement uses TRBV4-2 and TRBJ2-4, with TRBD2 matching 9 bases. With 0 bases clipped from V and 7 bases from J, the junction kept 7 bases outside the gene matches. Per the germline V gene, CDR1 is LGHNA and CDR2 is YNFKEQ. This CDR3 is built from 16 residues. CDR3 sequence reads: CASSQEEGAGGNIQYF. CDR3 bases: TGTGCCAGCAGCCAAGAAGAGGGAGCGGGAGGCAACATTCAGTACTTC.